The 15 T cell receptor beta chains presented below share a single source sample, sequenced in a study of regulatory T cells in long-lasting Graves disease. Time point given: newly diagnosed GD, antithyroid drugs for less than 3 months. RNA isolated from PBMCs was used to make the TCR library. The TCR beta library used iRepertoire HTBI primers with Arm-PCR amplification of CDR3. TCRdb re-called the multiplex PCR reads with MiXCR, one entry per CDR3 protein. This table has fewer than 650,000 distinct CDR3 sequences, 16% appearing once. These data were likewise used in another study, on T cells in Graves' hyperthyroidism and ophthalmopathy.

The material was peripheral blood mononuclear cells (PBMCs), obtained at new diagnosis, from a patient treated with antithyroid drugs. These receptors were collected from a woman between 25 and 40 years old with Graves disease.

The J gene is TRBJ2-7, the V gene TRBV12-3 or TRBV12-4; weak D call: TRBD2 (6 bases). Trimming removed 6 bases from V and 6 bases from J, with 15 bases in between. The CDR3 has 13 residues. In DNA form, the CDR3 reads TGTGCCAGCAGCTCTCGGAGGGTCGGCGAGCAGTACTTC. It specifies CASSSRRVGEQYF.

There are a few counts of this clonotype. The V and J genes are TRBV30 and TRBJ2-3, with 7 positions matching TRBD2. Trimming at V came to 5 bases and at J to 0 bases, leaving 14 bases not matched to a gene. The CDR3 has 17 amino acids. In germline, CDR1 is GTSNPN, CDR2 SVGIG (reference sequence). For the CDR3, the DNA is TGTGCCTGGGGGCGGGGCGGGAGTAGACTTAGCACAGATACGCAGTATTTT. This translates into CAWGRGGSRLSTDTQYF.

Worth noting for this clonotype: As the CDR3 is not closed by the conserved phenylalanine or tryptophan, this likely results from a read error. The rearrangement links TRBV28 to TRBJ1-5; 8 bases fit TRBD1. Germline trimming cut 5 bases from V and 6 bases from J; bases unmatched to any gene: 9. The CDR3 length is 15 residues. CDR1 is MDHEN and CDR2 is SYDVKM in the germline V gene. The CDR3 protein is CASSAGGLGRQPQHS. DNA of the CDR3: TGTGCCAGCAGTGCAGGGGGCCTCGGACGTCAGCCCCAGCATTCT.

At least ten counts were recorded for this clonotype. The gene calls are TRBV5-6 and TRBJ2-1; no reliable D call. Trimming removed 5 bases at V and 5 bases at J, with 11 bases between. CDR1 and CDR2 (germline): SGHDT, YYEEEE. The CDR3 is made up of 13 amino acids. In nucleotides, the CDR3 is TGTGCCAGCAGTTTAGGCCCAAACAATGAGCAGTTCTTC. Translation gives CASSLGPNNEQFF.

The sample holds a few counts of this clonotype. The V and J genes are TRBV7-9 and TRBJ2-7, with 7 bases identical to TRBD2. The J segment lost 5 bases and the V segment lost 5 bases, leaving 3 bases of the junction unmatched. CDR3 length: 12 amino acids. CDR1 is SEHNR, CDR2 FQNEAQ, per germline (reference sequence). In nucleotides, the CDR3 is TGTGCCAGCAGCCGACTAGCCAACGAGCAGTACTTC. Its protein product is CASSRLANEQYF. Full variable domain (missing parts from reference TRBV7-9 and TRBJ2-7): DTGVSQNPRHKITKRGQNVTFRCDPISEHNRLYWYRQTLGQGPEFLTYFQNEAQLEKSRLLSDRFSAERPKGSFSTLEIQRTEQGDSAMYLCASSRLANEQYFGPGTRLTVT.

There are a few counts of this clonotype. This chain joins TRBV20-1 and TRBJ2-1, with 7 nucleotides matching TRBD1. Germline V gene lookup returns CDR1 DFQATT and CDR2 SNEGSKA (reference sequence). This CDR3 has 13 residues. V shed 3 bases and J 12 bases; nucleotides not matched to a gene: 11. The DNA of the CDR3 is TGCAGTGCTAGGTGGGACAGTCCCTCTGGGCAGTTCTTC. Translated, it gives CSARWDSPSGQFF.

With regard to this clonotype: At one end the junction does not follow the germline gene, possibly because of a read error. The chain joins TRBV6-1 to TRBJ2-7; TRBD1 matches 12 bases. From germline, CDR1 is MNHNS and CDR2 SASEGT. This CDR3 is 15 amino acids long. The CDR3 loop is CASSERLGQGAEADF. The CDR3 bases are TGTGCCAGCAGTGAACGTTTGGGACAGGGGGCGGAAGCGGACTTC.

This clonotype came up a few times. This chain's CDR3 is CATSRGRMGYEQYF. The CDR3 DNA sequence: TGTGCCACCAGCAGGGGCAGAATGGGCTACGAGCAGTACTTC. V gene TRBV15 combines with J gene TRBJ2-7, with D unclear. Between the trimmed V and J ends, which lost 3 bases and 3 bases, there was a span of 12 bases. Germline CDR1 and CDR2: LNHNV and YYDKDF (reference sequence). The CDR3 runs 14 residues.

This clonotype was counted many times. The chain has TRBV12-3 or TRBV12-4 and TRBJ1-3; D gene ambiguous. V was shortened by 5 bases and J by 0 bases, with 14 bases between the two germline ends. The CDR3 has 16 residues. The CDR3 loop reads CASSRIGRLSGNTIYF. CDR3 bases: TGTGCCAGCAGTCGTATCGGGAGACTCTCTGGAAACACCATATATTTT.

This clonotype was seen ten or more times. The chain joins TRBV28 to TRBJ2-1; 9 positions match TRBD2. J gave up 6 bases and V 3 bases, and 6 bases lay outside the gene matches. Germline V CDR1 and CDR2: MDHEN, SYDVKM. The CDR3 runs to 15 residues. The CDR3 here is CASSFRTSEVNEQFF. CDR3 DNA sequence: TGTGCCAGCAGTTTCCGGACTAGCGAAGTCAATGAGCAGTTCTTC.

This clonotype showed up many times. The rearrangement joins TRBV3-1 to TRBJ2-7, with a weak D call TRBD1 (6 bases). Germline CDR1 and CDR2: LGHDT and YNNKEL (reference sequence). This CDR3 comprises 15 residues. Trimming shortened V by 1 base and J by 3 bases, and 13 bases separated the two germline ends. Written as DNA, the CDR3 is TGTGCCAGCAGCCAAGTCGCAGGGGCGAACTACGAGCAGTACTTC. Encoded protein: CASSQVAGANYEQYF.

This chain connects TRBV7-9 to TRBJ2-2; 10 positions agree with TRBD2. J lost 6 bases, V lost 1 base, and 14 bases had no gene match. Germline-derived CDR1 and CDR2 are SEHNR and FQNEAQ (reference sequence). The CDR3 totals 19 residues. The CDR3: CASSLGGWPSGSSPGELFF. The CDR3 DNA is TGTGCCAGCAGCTTAGGAGGGTGGCCTAGCGGGAGCTCACCCGGGGAGCTGTTTTTT.

The chain links TRBV24-1 to TRBJ2-7, with TRBD1 matching over 8 bases. Germline V gene lookup returns CDR1 KGHDR and CDR2 SFDVKD. The V segment lost 3 bases and the J segment 2 bases; nucleotides outside the gene matches: 2. The CDR3 is 14 amino acids. The CDR3 here is CATSDGGQAYEQYF. Written as DNA, the CDR3 is TGTGCCACCAGTGATGGGGGACAGGCCTACGAGCAGTACTTC.

V gene TRBV12-3 or TRBV12-4 combines with J gene TRBJ2-2, with TRBD2 matching 11 bases. J gave up 2 bases and V 8 bases, and 4 bases lay outside the gene matches. This CDR3 spans 15 amino acids. The CDR3 spells CASRLAGGNTGELFF. CDR3 nucleotides: TGTGCCAGCCGCCTAGCGGGAGGTAACACCGGGGAGCTGTTTTTT.

There are a few counts of this clonotype. The chain has TRBV20-1 and TRBJ2-4; a weak D match, TRBD1 (5 bases). V lost 5 bases and J 11 bases, leaving 22 bases between the germline ends. Looked up from germline, CDR1 is DFQATT and CDR2 is SNEGSKA (reference sequence). The CDR3 consists of 14 residues. The CDR3 DNA reads TGCAGTGCTTACCATTTGACAGTGGAATTTGTTCAGTACTTC. This codes for CSAYHLTVEFVQYF.